Described below is a single T cell receptor (beta chain) sequence and its context. Its antigen remains unknown. The junction shows a germline mismatch at one end, possibly a read error. CDR3 size: 13 residues. Germline assignment: CDR1 SQVTM and CDR2 ANQGSEA. The data derive from a study of cytomegalovirus exposure and HLA in healthy donors. General observations from the study: Researchers had no immune exposure information except CMV serostatus available. Association of a missense DCLRE1C variant with TCR beta V- and J-gene trimming was reported in a later analysis. The productive fraction for most TCR beta V segments was about 90% or about 30% in an earlier analysis.

Vbeta (60) and Jbeta (13) primers were used in the PCR. In the study's own analysis: A follow-up analysis tallied tens of millions of unique TCR beta chains, approximately 11 million shared. Produced via immunoSEQ multiplex PCR; TCRdb's table is partial and in-frame only. V, J and clone size were drawn from that table, and D and trimming were deduced from the DNA. The table records about 140,000 clones, approximately 84% of them present only once. V usage is TRBV29-1 and J usage is TRBJ2-3; the D gene is possibly TRBD1 (5 bases). Sequenced material: PBMCs. The TCR originated in a man in his thirties or forties in good health and CMV-seropositive. The DNA for the CDR3 is TGCAGCGTTGAAGACCCCCTCAGGGTAATCCACCATTTT. Residues: CSVEDPLRVIHHF.